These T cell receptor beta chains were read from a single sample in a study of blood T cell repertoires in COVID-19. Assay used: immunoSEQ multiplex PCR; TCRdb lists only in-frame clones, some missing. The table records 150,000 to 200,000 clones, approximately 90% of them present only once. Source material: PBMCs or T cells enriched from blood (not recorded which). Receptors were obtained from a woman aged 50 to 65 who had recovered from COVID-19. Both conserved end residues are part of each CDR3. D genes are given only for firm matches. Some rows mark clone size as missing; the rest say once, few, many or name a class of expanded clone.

CDR3 DNA: TGTGCCAGCTCAACCGGGACAGGGGGCGAGAAGAGCTACACCTTC; CDR3 protein: CASSTGTGGEKSYTF; J gene: TRBJ1-2; V gene: TRBV18; clone size: .; D gene: TRBD1
CDR3 DNA: TGTGCCAGCAGCCCGATGGGGGGGAGCAATCAGCCCCAGCATTTT; CDR3 protein: CASSPMGGSNQPQHF; J gene: TRBJ1-5; V gene: TRBV27; clone size: .; D gene: .
CDR3 DNA: TGCAGCGTTGAGGGCAGGGGGCACTATGGCTACACCTTC; CDR3 protein: CSVEGRGHYGYTF; J gene: TRBJ1-2; V gene: TRBV29-1; clone size: .; D gene: TRBD1
CDR3 DNA: TGTGCCAGCAGCAAAGGTGGCGGGCAGGCCGAGGGCTACACCTTC; CDR3 protein: CASSKGGGQAEGYTF; J gene: TRBJ1-2; V gene: TRBV21-1; clone size: .; D gene: .
CDR3 DNA: TGTGCCAGCAGTGTAAAACAGGGGAATGGCGAGCAGTACTTC; CDR3 protein: CASSVKQGNGEQYF; J gene: TRBJ2-7; V gene: TRBV2; clone size: .; D gene: TRBD1
CDR3 DNA: TGTGCCAGCAGCCAAGAGGTTTACACCAGCTCCTACGAGCAGTACTTC; CDR3 protein: CASSQEVYTSSYEQYF; J gene: TRBJ2-7; V gene: TRBV3-1/TRBV3-2; clone size: .; D gene: .
CDR3 DNA: TGCAGCGCTAGACCTGGGACAGGGAGTGCGGATGAGCAGTTCTTC; CDR3 protein: CSARPGTGSADEQFF; J gene: TRBJ2-1; V gene: TRBV29-1; clone size: .; D gene: TRBD1
CDR3 DNA: TGCGCCAGCAGCGTCACTACCGGGACACTGAACACTGAAGCTTTCTTT; CDR3 protein: CASSVTTGTLNTEAFF; J gene: TRBJ1-1; V gene: TRBV5-1; clone size: .; D gene: .
CDR3 DNA: TGTGCCAGTAGTATATACTCGGACAAGGGGAACGAGCAGTACTTC; CDR3 protein: CASSIYSDKGNEQYF; J gene: TRBJ2-7; V gene: TRBV19; clone size: .; D gene: .
CDR3 DNA: TGTGCCAGCAGCCAAGCCCGGTATGGCTACACCTTC; CDR3 protein: CASSQARYGYTF; J gene: TRBJ1-2; V gene: TRBV3-1/TRBV3-2; clone size: .; D gene: .
CDR3 DNA: TGTGCCAGCAGTCTGAATCCGGCTAGCGTGGCACGATATACGCAGTATTTT; CDR3 protein: CASSLNPASVARYTQYF; J gene: TRBJ2-3; V gene: TRBV6-2/TRBV6-3; clone size: .; D gene: .
CDR3 DNA: TGTGCCAGCAGCCAAGCGTTGAACTTGGAGCCTGAAGCTTTCTTT; CDR3 protein: CASSQALNLEPEAFF; J gene: TRBJ1-1; V gene: TRBV3-1/TRBV3-2; clone size: .; D gene: .
CDR3 DNA: TGCGCCAGCAGCAACCGGGACAGCACTGAAGCTTTCTTT; CDR3 protein: CASSNRDSTEAFF; J gene: TRBJ1-1; V gene: TRBV5-1; clone size: .; D gene: TRBD1
CDR3 DNA: TGCGCCAGCAGCCAGGGACTAAACTACGAGCAGTACTTC; CDR3 protein: CASSQGLNYEQYF; J gene: TRBJ2-7; V gene: TRBV5-1; clone size: .; D gene: TRBD2
CDR3 DNA: TGTGCCAGCAGTTCGGAGTGGGGGGGTCGGACTGAAGCTTTCTTT; CDR3 protein: CASSSEWGGRTEAFF; J gene: TRBJ1-1; V gene: TRBV6-5; clone size: once; D gene: .
CDR3 DNA: TGTGCCAGCACCAAAGTATCGGGACTAGCAGAGACCCAGTACTTC; CDR3 protein: CASTKVSGLAETQYF; J gene: TRBJ2-5; V gene: TRBV2; clone size: .; D gene: TRBD2
CDR3 DNA: TGTGCCAGGTGGTATGGCAATAATTCACCCCTCCACTTT; CDR3 protein: CARWYGNNSPLHF; J gene: TRBJ1-6; V gene: TRBV19; clone size: .; D gene: .
CDR3 DNA: TGTGCCAGCAGCCAAGGACTCCAGCGGGGGGTAATGAATTTGTGGGAGCAGTACTTC; CDR3 protein: CASSQGLQRGVMNLWEQYF; J gene: TRBJ2-7; V gene: TRBV4-2; clone size: .; D gene: TRBD2
CDR3 DNA: TGTGCCAGCAGTCGGACGGGACAGAGTTACAATGAGCAGTTCTTC; CDR3 protein: CASSRTGQSYNEQFF; J gene: TRBJ2-1; V gene: TRBV11-1; clone size: .; D gene: TRBD1
CDR3 DNA: TGTGCCAGCAGCACCCTGGGGGGGTTCCACGAGCAGTACTTC; CDR3 protein: CASSTLGGFHEQYF; J gene: TRBJ2-7; V gene: TRBV7-2; clone size: .; D gene: TRBD2
CDR3 DNA: TGTGCCAGCACCGCCTCCGGGACAGGGTTTTTTCGGGCCAACGTCCTGACTTTC; CDR3 protein: CASTASGTGFFRANVLTF; J gene: TRBJ2-6; V gene: TRBV7-9; clone size: once; D gene: TRBD1
CDR3 DNA: TGTGCCAGCAGCTTAATGAAGGGGGCCTACGAGCAGTACTTC; CDR3 protein: CASSLMKGAYEQYF; J gene: TRBJ2-7; V gene: TRBV7-2; clone size: .; D gene: .
CDR3 DNA: TGTGCCAGCAGTTTTAGCGGGGCGTTCGGGGAGCTGTTTTTT; CDR3 protein: CASSFSGAFGELFF; J gene: TRBJ2-2; V gene: TRBV27; clone size: .; D gene: TRBD2
CDR3 DNA: TGCGCCAGCAGCCAAGATGGCGCTAGCGGGGGGGCAAAAGATACGCAGTATTTT; CDR3 protein: CASSQDGASGGAKDTQYF; J gene: TRBJ2-3; V gene: TRBV4-1; clone size: .; D gene: TRBD2
CDR3 DNA: TGTGCCAGCAGCTTATCCGGGACAGGGGCACAGGGCTACACCTTC; CDR3 protein: CASSLSGTGAQGYTF; J gene: TRBJ1-2; V gene: TRBV7-9; clone size: .; D gene: TRBD1
CDR3 DNA: TGCGCCAGCAGCCAAGATGAGGGCCAGCCCCAGCATTTT; CDR3 protein: CASSQDEGQPQHF; J gene: TRBJ1-5; V gene: TRBV4-3; clone size: .; D gene: .
CDR3 DNA: TGTGCCAGCAGCCCGCGGCCGGGGTCCACTAATGAAAAACTGTTTTTT; CDR3 protein: CASSPRPGSTNEKLFF; J gene: TRBJ1-4; V gene: TRBV4-2; clone size: .; D gene: .
CDR3 DNA: TGTGCCAGCAGCAACCGGGACTACTCCTACGAGCAGTACTTC; CDR3 protein: CASSNRDYSYEQYF; J gene: TRBJ2-7; V gene: TRBV7-9; clone size: .; D gene: TRBD2
CDR3 DNA: TGTGCCAGCAGCTTAGTCGGCGGCGGGACAGGGGGCGATCAGCCCCAGCATTTT; CDR3 protein: CASSLVGGGTGGDQPQHF; J gene: TRBJ1-5; V gene: TRBV7-9; clone size: .; D gene: TRBD1
CDR3 DNA: TGTGCCAGCAGCTTAGCAGGGGGCGAAGGCGGCTACACCTTC; CDR3 protein: CASSLAGGEGGYTF; J gene: TRBJ1-2; V gene: TRBV7-9; clone size: .; D gene: TRBD1
CDR3 DNA: TGTGCCAGCAGCCCACAGGGCATCGCATACGAGCAGTACTTC; CDR3 protein: CASSPQGIAYEQYF; J gene: TRBJ2-7; V gene: TRBV7-6; clone size: .; D gene: .
CDR3 DNA: TGTGCTAGCAGCTTCCTAGCGGGGGCAGGAAGTGAGCAGTTCTTC; CDR3 protein: CASSFLAGAGSEQFF; J gene: TRBJ2-1; V gene: TRBV7-7; clone size: once; D gene: TRBD2
CDR3 DNA: TGTGCCAGCAGCGACCCGGGAAGCTCCTACGAGCAGTACTTC; CDR3 protein: CASSDPGSSYEQYF; J gene: TRBJ2-7; V gene: TRBV6-2/TRBV6-3; clone size: .; D gene: .
CDR3 DNA: TGCGCCAGCAGCTTGTGGGCATCTGGGGCCAACGTCCTGACTTTC; CDR3 protein: CASSLWASGANVLTF; J gene: TRBJ2-6; V gene: TRBV5-1; clone size: .; D gene: .
CDR3 DNA: TGTGCCAGCCAGGGGTGGACTAATGAAAAACTGTTTTTT; CDR3 protein: CASQGWTNEKLFF; J gene: TRBJ1-4; V gene: TRBV2; clone size: .; D gene: .
CDR3 DNA: TGTGCTAGTGGTTCGGGGGTAGGACCCTCACCTGAGGAGACCCAGTACTTC; CDR3 protein: CASGSGVGPSPEETQYF; J gene: TRBJ2-5; V gene: TRBV12-5; clone size: .; D gene: .
CDR3 DNA: TGTGCCAGCAGCGTCGGACTAGCGGGGACCGGGGAGCTGTTTTTT; CDR3 protein: CASSVGLAGTGELFF; J gene: TRBJ2-2; V gene: TRBV7-2; clone size: once; D gene: TRBD2
CDR3 DNA: TGTGCCAGCAGTTACCAGCGGAGCCCTAGCACAGATACGCAGTATTTT; CDR3 protein: CASSYQRSPSTDTQYF; J gene: TRBJ2-3; V gene: TRBV6-2/TRBV6-3; clone size: .; D gene: .
CDR3 DNA: TGTGCCAGCAGCTTGGCGGGCTCCTACGAGCAGTACTTC; CDR3 protein: CASSLAGSYEQYF; J gene: TRBJ2-7; V gene: TRBV5-4; clone size: .; D gene: .
CDR3 DNA: TGTGCCACGGAGCAGGGACAGGCCTACGAGCAGTACTTC; CDR3 protein: CATEQGQAYEQYF; J gene: TRBJ2-7; V gene: TRBV10-3; clone size: .; D gene: TRBD1
CDR3 DNA: TGTGCCAGTAGTAACAGCCTGAACACTGAAGCTTTCTTT; CDR3 protein: CASSNSLNTEAFF; J gene: TRBJ1-1; V gene: TRBV19; clone size: .; D gene: .
CDR3 DNA: TGTGCCAGCCGTTGGGACAGGGGGCTCGAGCAGTACTTC; CDR3 protein: CASRWDRGLEQYF; J gene: TRBJ2-7; V gene: TRBV2; clone size: .; D gene: TRBD1
CDR3 DNA: TGCAGTGCGTGGGGGGGACTCGCCAAGTATTTT; CDR3 protein: CSAWGGLAKYF; J gene: TRBJ2-3; V gene: TRBV20-1; clone size: .; D gene: TRBD2
CDR3 DNA: TGTGCCTCAACTCGACAGGGGAAGGAGACCCAGTACTTC; CDR3 protein: CASTRQGKETQYF; J gene: TRBJ2-5; V gene: TRBV30; clone size: .; D gene: TRBD1
CDR3 DNA: TGTGCCACCAGTCCAAGGGACACCTCCGATGGCTACACCTTC; CDR3 protein: CATSPRDTSDGYTF; J gene: TRBJ1-2; V gene: TRBV15; clone size: .; D gene: .
CDR3 DNA: TGTGCCAGCAGTACTGGGACAGCCCTCAATCAGCCCCAGCATTTT; CDR3 protein: CASSTGTALNQPQHF; J gene: TRBJ1-5; V gene: TRBV27; clone size: .; D gene: TRBD1
CDR3 DNA: TGTGCCAGCAGTGGAACAGGGGACTATGGCTACACCTTC; CDR3 protein: CASSGTGDYGYTF; J gene: TRBJ1-2; V gene: TRBV2; clone size: .; D gene: TRBD1
CDR3 DNA: TGTGCCAGCAGTTTAGGACAGGGAAGGAACTATGGCTACACCTTC; CDR3 protein: CASSLGQGRNYGYTF; J gene: TRBJ1-2; V gene: TRBV27; clone size: .; D gene: TRBD1
CDR3 DNA: TGTGCCAGCAGCCAAGCAACGAGGGAGCAGAACTCCTACGAGCAGTACTTC; CDR3 protein: CASSQATREQNSYEQYF; J gene: TRBJ2-7; V gene: TRBV3-1/TRBV3-2; clone size: .; D gene: .
CDR3 DNA: TGTGCCAGCAGCCCTTCGGGGTGGGAGACCCAGTACTTC; CDR3 protein: CASSPSGWETQYF; J gene: TRBJ2-5; V gene: TRBV9; clone size: .; D gene: .
CDR3 DNA: TGTGCCAGCAGCTACCTCATTGCGGATGGCTACACCTTC; CDR3 protein: CASSYLIADGYTF; J gene: TRBJ1-2; V gene: TRBV3-1/TRBV3-2; clone size: .; D gene: .
CDR3 DNA: TGTGCCAGCAGCGGACAGGGGGGGAATGAAAAACTGTTTTTT; CDR3 protein: CASSGQGGNEKLFF; J gene: TRBJ1-4; V gene: TRBV7-9; clone size: .; D gene: TRBD1
CDR3 DNA: TGTGCCAGCAGAGGTGGGGCGACCGGGGAGCTGTTTTTT; CDR3 protein: CASRGGATGELFF; J gene: TRBJ2-2; V gene: TRBV6-4; clone size: .; D gene: .
CDR3 DNA: TGTGCCAGTAGTATCTCACACCGCAGCAATCAGCCCCAGCATTTT; CDR3 protein: CASSISHRSNQPQHF; J gene: TRBJ1-5; V gene: TRBV19; clone size: .; D gene: .
CDR3 DNA: TGTGCCAGTGGGGGAGGAGATTCCTACGAGCAGTACTTC; CDR3 protein: CASGGGDSYEQYF; J gene: TRBJ2-7; V gene: TRBV5-4; clone size: .; D gene: .
CDR3 DNA: TGTGCCAGCAGCTTCAGCGATAACACTGAAGCTTTCTTT; CDR3 protein: CASSFSDNTEAFF; J gene: TRBJ1-1; V gene: TRBV5-6; clone size: .; D gene: .
CDR3 DNA: TGTGCCAGCCCCACCCCCTTAAGACAGGAATTTGTGGTTACGCAGTATTTT; CDR3 protein: CASPTPLRQEFVVTQYF; J gene: TRBJ2-3; V gene: TRBV5-8; clone size: once; D gene: .
CDR3 DNA: TGTGCCAGCAGCTCGACAGGGGAAATAGGCTACACCTTC; CDR3 protein: CASSSTGEIGYTF; J gene: TRBJ1-2; V gene: TRBV7-2; clone size: .; D gene: TRBD1
CDR3 DNA: TGTGCCAGCAGCCTACCGGGACTAGCGGGGGGGCAACGAGAGACCCAGTACTTC; CDR3 protein: CASSLPGLAGGQRETQYF; J gene: TRBJ2-5; V gene: TRBV3-1/TRBV3-2; clone size: .; D gene: TRBD2
CDR3 DNA: TGTGCCAGCAGTGTAGCGGCCGGGGGACTCTACAATGAGCAGTTCTTC; CDR3 protein: CASSVAAGGLYNEQFF; J gene: TRBJ2-1; V gene: TRBV6-1; clone size: .; D gene: .